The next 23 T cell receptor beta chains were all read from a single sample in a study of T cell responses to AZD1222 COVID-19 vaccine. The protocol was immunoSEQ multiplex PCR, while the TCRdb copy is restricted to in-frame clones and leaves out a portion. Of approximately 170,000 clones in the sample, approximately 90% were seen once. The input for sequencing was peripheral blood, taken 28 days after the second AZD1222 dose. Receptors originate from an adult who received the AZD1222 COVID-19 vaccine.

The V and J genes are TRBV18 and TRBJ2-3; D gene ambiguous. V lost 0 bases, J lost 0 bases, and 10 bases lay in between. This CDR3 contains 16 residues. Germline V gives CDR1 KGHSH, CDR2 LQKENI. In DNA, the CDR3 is TGTGCCAGCTCACCACCTACTGATTTGAGCACAGATACGCAGTATTTT. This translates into CASSPPTDLSTDTQYF.

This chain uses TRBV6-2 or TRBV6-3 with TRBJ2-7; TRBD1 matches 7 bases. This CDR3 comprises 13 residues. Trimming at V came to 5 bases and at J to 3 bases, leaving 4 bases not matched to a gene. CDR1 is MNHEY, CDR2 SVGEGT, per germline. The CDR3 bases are TGTGCCAGCAGTCCCGGGACAGACTACGAGCAGTACTTC. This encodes CASSPGTDYEQYF.

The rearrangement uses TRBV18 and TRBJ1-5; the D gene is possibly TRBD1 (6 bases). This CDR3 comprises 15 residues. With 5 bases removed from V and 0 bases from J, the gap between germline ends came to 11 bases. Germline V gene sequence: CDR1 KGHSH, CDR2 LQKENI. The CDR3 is CASSTGHHSNQPQHF. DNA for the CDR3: TGTGCCAGCTCAACGGGACATCATAGCAATCAGCCCCAGCATTTT.

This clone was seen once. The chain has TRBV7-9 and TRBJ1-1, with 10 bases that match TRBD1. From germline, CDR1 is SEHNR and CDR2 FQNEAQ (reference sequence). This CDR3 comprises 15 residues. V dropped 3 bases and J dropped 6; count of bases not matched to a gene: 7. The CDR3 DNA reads TGTGCCAGCAGCTTTCGACAGGGGGCGACCGCTGAAGCTTTCTTT. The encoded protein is CASSFRQGATAEAFF.

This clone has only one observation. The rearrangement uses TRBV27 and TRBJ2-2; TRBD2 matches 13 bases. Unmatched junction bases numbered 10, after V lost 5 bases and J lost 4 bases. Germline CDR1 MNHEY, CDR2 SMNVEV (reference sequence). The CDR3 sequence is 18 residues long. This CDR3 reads CASSPLGGTSGVTGELFF. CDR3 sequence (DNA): TGTGCCAGCAGTCCCCTGGGTGGGACTAGCGGGGTCACCGGGGAGCTGTTTTTT.

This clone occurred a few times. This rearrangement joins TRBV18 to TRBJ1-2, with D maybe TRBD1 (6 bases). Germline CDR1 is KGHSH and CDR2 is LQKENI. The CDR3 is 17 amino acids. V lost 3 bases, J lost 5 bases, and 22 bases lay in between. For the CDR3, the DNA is TGTGCCAGCTCACCCGGGGGGCCGGGCATCGTTAGTTATGGCTACACCTTC. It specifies CASSPGGPGIVSYGYTF.

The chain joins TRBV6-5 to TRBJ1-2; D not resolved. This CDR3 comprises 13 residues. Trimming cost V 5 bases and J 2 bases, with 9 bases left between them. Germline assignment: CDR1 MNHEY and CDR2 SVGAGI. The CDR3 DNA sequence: TGTGCCAGCAGTCGTCCATTGAACTATGGCTACACCTTC. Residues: CASSRPLNYGYTF.

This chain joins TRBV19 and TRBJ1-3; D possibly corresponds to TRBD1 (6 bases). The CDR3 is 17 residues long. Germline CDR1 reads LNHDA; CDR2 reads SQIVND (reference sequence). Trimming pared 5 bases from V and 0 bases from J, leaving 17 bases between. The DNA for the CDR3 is TGTGCCAGTAGTCCCACCCGACAGGCTAACTCTGGAAACACCATATATTTT. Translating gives CASSPTRQANSGNTIYF.

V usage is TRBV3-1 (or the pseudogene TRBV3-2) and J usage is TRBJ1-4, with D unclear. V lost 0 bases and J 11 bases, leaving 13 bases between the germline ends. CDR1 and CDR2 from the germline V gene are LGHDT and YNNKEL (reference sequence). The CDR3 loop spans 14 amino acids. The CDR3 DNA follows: TGTGCCAGCAGCCAAGATCTGAACACAGCCAAACTGTTTTTT. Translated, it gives CASSQDLNTAKLFF.

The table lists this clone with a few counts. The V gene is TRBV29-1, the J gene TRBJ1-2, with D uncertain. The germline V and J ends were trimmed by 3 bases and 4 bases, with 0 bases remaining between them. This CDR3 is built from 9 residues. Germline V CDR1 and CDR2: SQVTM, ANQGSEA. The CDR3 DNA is TGCAGCGTTGACTATGGCTACACCTTC. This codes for CSVDYGYTF.

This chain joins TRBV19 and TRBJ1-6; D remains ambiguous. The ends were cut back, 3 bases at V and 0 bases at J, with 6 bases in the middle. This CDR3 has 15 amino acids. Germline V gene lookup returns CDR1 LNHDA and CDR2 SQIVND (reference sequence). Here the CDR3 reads CASSMGSSYNSPLHF. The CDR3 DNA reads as TGTGCCAGTAGTATGGGTAGCTCCTATAATTCACCCCTCCACTTT.

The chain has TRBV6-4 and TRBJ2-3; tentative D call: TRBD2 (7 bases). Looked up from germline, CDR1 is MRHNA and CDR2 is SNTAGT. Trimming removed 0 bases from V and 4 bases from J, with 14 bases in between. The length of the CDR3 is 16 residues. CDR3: CASSDSAGAGPDTQYF. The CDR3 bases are TGTGCCAGCAGTGACTCGGCGGGGGCGGGTCCAGATACGCAGTATTTT.

The DNA for the CDR3 is TGTGCCAGCTCACCACGAGGGGGTAAATCCTACGAGCAGTACTTC. Translated, it gives CASSPRGGKSYEQYF. The genes are TRBV18 and TRBJ2-7; weak D call: TRBD1 (6 bases). This CDR3 has 15 amino acids. V dropped 1 base and J dropped 1 base, with 11 bases sitting between them. Germline lookup yields CDR1 KGHSH and CDR2 LQKENI.

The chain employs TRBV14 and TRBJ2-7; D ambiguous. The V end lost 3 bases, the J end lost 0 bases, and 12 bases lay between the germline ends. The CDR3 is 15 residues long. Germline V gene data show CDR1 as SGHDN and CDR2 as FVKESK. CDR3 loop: CASSHPTNRSYEQYF. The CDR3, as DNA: TGTGCCAGCAGCCACCCGACAAACCGCTCCTACGAGCAGTACTTC. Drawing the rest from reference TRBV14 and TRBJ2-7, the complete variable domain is EAGVTQFPSHSVIEKGQTVTLRCDPISGHDNLYWYRRVMGKEIKFLLHFVKESKQDESGMPNNRFLAERTGGTYSTLKVQPAELEDSGVYFCASSHPTNRSYEQYFGPGTRLTVT.

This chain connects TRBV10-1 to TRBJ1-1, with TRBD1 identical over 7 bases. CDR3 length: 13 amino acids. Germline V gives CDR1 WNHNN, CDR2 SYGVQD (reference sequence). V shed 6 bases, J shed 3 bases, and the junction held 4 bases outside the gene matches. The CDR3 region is CASRPGQDTEAFF. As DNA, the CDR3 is TGCGCCAGCAGACCCGGACAGGACACTGAAGCTTTCTTT.

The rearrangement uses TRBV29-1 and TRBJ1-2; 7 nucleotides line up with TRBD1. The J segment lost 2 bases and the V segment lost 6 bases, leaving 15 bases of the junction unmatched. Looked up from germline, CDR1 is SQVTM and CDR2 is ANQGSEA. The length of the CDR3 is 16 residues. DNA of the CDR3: TGCAGCGTCGGTCAGGTCCTTACAGGGGTCAACTATGGCTACACCTTC. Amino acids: CSVGQVLTGVNYGYTF.

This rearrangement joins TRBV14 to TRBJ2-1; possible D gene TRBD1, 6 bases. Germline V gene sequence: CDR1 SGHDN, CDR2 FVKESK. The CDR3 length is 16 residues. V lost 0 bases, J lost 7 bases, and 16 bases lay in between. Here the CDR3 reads CASSQDRRQVKNEQFF. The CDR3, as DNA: TGTGCCAGCAGCCAAGATCGGAGACAGGTGAAAAATGAGCAGTTCTTC.

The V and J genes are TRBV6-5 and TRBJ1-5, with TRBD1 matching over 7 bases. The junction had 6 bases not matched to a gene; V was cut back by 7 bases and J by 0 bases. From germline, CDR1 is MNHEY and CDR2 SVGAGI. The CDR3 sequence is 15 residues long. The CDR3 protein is CASTPDRTSNQPQHF. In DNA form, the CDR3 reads TGTGCCAGCACTCCGGACAGGACTAGCAATCAGCCCCAGCATTTT.

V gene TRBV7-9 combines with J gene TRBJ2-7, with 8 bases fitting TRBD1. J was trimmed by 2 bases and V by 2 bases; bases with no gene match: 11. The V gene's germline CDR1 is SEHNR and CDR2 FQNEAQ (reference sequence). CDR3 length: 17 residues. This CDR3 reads CASSLFVRTGNPYEQYF. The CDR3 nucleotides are TGTGCCAGCAGCTTATTTGTTCGGACAGGGAATCCCTACGAGCAGTACTTC.

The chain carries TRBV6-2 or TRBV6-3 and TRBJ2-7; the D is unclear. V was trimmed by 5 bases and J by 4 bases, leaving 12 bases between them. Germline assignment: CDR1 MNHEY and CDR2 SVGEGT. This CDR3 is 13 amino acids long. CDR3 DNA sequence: TGTGCCAGCAGTCCGCTGGGCGGTTACGAGCAGTACTTC. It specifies CASSPLGGYEQYF.

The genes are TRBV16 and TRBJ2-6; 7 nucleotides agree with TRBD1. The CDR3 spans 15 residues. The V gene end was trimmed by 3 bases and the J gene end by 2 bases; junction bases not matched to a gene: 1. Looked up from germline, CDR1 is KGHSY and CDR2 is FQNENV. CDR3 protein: CASSQTGPGANVLTF. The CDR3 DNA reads TGTGCCAGCAGCCAGACAGGGCCTGGGGCCAACGTCCTGACTTTC.

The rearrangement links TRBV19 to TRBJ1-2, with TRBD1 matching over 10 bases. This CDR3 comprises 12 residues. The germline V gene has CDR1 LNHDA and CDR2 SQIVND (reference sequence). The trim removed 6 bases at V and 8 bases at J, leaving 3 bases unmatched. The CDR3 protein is CASRDRGGGYTF. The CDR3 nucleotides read TGTGCCAGTAGGGACAGGGGGGGCGGCTACACCTTC.

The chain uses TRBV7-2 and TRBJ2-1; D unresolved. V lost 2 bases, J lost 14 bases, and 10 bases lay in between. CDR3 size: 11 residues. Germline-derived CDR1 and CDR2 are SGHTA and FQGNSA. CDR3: CASSLQSVEFF. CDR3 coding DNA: TGTGCCAGCAGCTTACAATCTGTAGAGTTCTTC.